This T cell receptor beta chain was sequenced for a study of vaccination and CD4 T cells after COVID-19. Turning to the study itself: The cells were exposed to overlapping spike peptides originating from SARS-CoV-2, HCoV-NL63, HCoV-OC43 and HCoV-229E for stimulation.

Cultured CD4+ T-cell DNA underwent Oncomine TCR Beta short-read sequencing. Genomic DNA was isolated from CD4+ T cells that had been cultured. TCRdb independently ran MiXCR on the PCR reads; one entry per CDR3 protein. The sample has approximately 20,000 distinct CDR3 sequences, around 52% seen once; the top ten hold roughly 9.1%. About this clonotype: Its specificity is unknown.

Study-wide results and limits: Clonotypes reactive to SARS-CoV-2 had a median that went up from 21 to 38, but not significantly.

As to treatment: roughly 10-day PBMC culture with coronavirus spike peptide pools or control peptides (ViraFEST assay). In germline, CDR1 is MGHRA, CDR2 YSYEKL. V was pared by 3 bases and J by 4 bases, with 13 bases between. The CDR3 runs 15 residues. The chain couples TRBV4-1 to TRBJ1-5; tentative D call: TRBD1 (5 bases). Source material: CD4+ T cells from blood, cultured in vitro. This TCR was sampled from a human donor who had recovered from COVID-19. The CDR3 spells CASSQGGGRNQPQHF. As DNA, the CDR3 is TGCGCCAGCAGCCAGGGGGGGGGGAGGAATCAGCCCCAGCATTTT.